This TCR beta chain was recorded in a study of shared clonotypes between healthy human individuals (dated by TCRdb to the early 2020s). Regarding the research as a whole: Two women and a few men aged 18 to 49 years were included in the cohort. The study deeply sequenced blood TCR repertoires of about 5 healthy adults to estimate repertoire size and the extent of clonotype sharing between individuals. Libraries were prepared and TCR repertoires were sequenced by different laboratories using diverse techniques, in order to increase sequencing depth and limit assay-specific biases. Leukapheresis yielded between about 0.94 and 8.9 billion PBMCs per donor. What the authors observed across the whole study: The genetic and exposure-history diversity represented was limited by the small number of donors. Sampling was restricted to blood, and TCR repertoires in tissues likely differ from the TCR repertoires found in blood. Based on pairwise subsampling, the degree of clonotype sharing among donors was expected to be affected by sequencing depth.

Using the deep immunoSEQ assay, TCR CDR3 regions were amplified from genomic DNA by multiplex PCR. For each cell subset, the extracted genomic DNA was distributed evenly across all wells of several immunoSEQ 96-well plates, and each plate served as one replicate. Each replicate PCR for unsorted PBMC received about 300 ng genomic DNA, equal to 25,000 to 30,000 T cell genomes. Ten immunoSEQ deep assay plates were used to sequence the unsorted PBMC genomic DNA. Purified libraries were measured with a Qubit 3.0 fluorometer, size-checked on a Bioanalyzer 2100, and measured again with the KAPA Library Quantification kit. Every immunoSEQ 96-well plate was sequenced on a separate single-read 150-cycle Illumina NextSeq 550 flow cell. Processing in the source paper ran as follows. Because the immunoSEQ output held only junctional sequences and lacked quality scores, the filtering could not match the filtering applied to full-length reads. Sequences were annotated with PyIR, a Python wrapper for IgBLAST v1.9, and V/J genes and CDR3 were assigned using IMGT germline references. Reads with weak V/J assignments (E-value above 1e-6), missing CDR3, stop codons, out-of-frame junctions, or ambiguous translated residues were removed. A V3J clonotype was defined by an identical inferred V gene, J gene, and CDR3 amino acid sequence. The percentage overlap between two repertoires was calculated by dividing the number of shared unique clonotypes by the size of the smaller repertoire. Repertoire richness was assessed with RTK rarefaction, the Chao1 estimator, and Recon v2.1 estimates of unobserved clonotypes. TCRdb limited this immuneACCESS table to in-frame rearrangements with V and J called. A share of clones is missing; checked studies link under half to unresolved V genes, and the rest is unexplained. V, J and clone size are taken as reported in that table, and D and trimming were inferred from the DNA itself. In all, the sample holds about half a million clones, and less than 85% of those were seen once. Over 10% of the sample goes to the ten largest clones.

Worth noting for this clone: What this receptor recognizes is not known. No quality values exist for individual bases; no much larger clone is one base distant.

Donors were healthy HIV-negative adults with no recently reported acute infections or vaccinations. Only Caucasian adults living in Nashville, Tennessee, USA were represented among the donors. For unsorted samples, tens of millions of PBMCs were counted, and genomic DNA was extracted using the QIAamp DNA Blood Mini kit. Blood was obtained by leukapheresis, after which PBMCs were separated by Ficoll-Histopaque density gradient centrifugation and cryopreserved in liquid nitrogen vapor phase. V loses 0 bases at its end and J loses 1 base; junction bases beyond the gene matches: 9. The CDR3 runs 17 amino acids, cysteine and phenylalanine included. The entry retains the CDR3 DNA only, 51 bases that are in frame from base 1.

The material sequenced was PBMCs. This clonotype was sampled from a woman aged 40 to 55 in good health. Some clones in this sample may be carry-over from other donors' samples. The chain employs TRBV5-3 and TRBJ2-7, with 8 central nucleotides matching TRBD2. TRBV5-3 is marked as an open reading frame, function uncertain. The CDR3: CARSLVLWGLGSYEQYF. The nucleotides are TGTGCCAGAAGCTTGGTGTTGTGGGGACTAGGTTCCTACGAGCAGTACTTC.